Following are 21 T cell receptor beta chains from one sample sequenced in a study of blood T cell repertoires in COVID-19. Libraries were prepared by immunoSEQ multiplex PCR; TCRdb keeps only in-frame clonotypes and omits some of them. The sample yields some 220,000 clones, about 78% seen once. Sample: peripheral blood. The origin of the receptors is a woman in her 70s with acute or convalescent COVID-19.

This clone came up a few times. The chain joins TRBV29-1 to TRBJ1-2, with 9 bases fitting TRBD1. The CDR3 sequence is 14 residues long. The ends lost 7 bases at V and 8 bases at J; junction bases unmatched: 14. Germline CDR1 and CDR2: SQVTM and ANQGSEA. The CDR3 region has the DNA TGCAGCGCCGACGGGGAGGGGACAGGGAACGGCTACACCTTC. This encodes CSADGEGTGNGYTF.

The CDR3 here is CASSQGAGNTEAFF. The CDR3 DNA follows: TGTGCCAGCAGCCAAGGAGCCGGGAACACTGAAGCTTTCTTT. The rearrangement uses TRBV4-2 and TRBJ1-1, with D unclear. Trimming shortened V by 1 base and J by 1 base, and 7 bases separated the two germline ends. Germline lookup yields CDR1 LGHNA and CDR2 YNFKEQ. CDR3 length equals 14 residues.

This clone was counted once. V usage is TRBV10-3 and J usage is TRBJ1-2, with 7 bases matching TRBD1. Germline-derived CDR1 and CDR2 are ENHRY and SYGVKD. V lost 0 bases to trimming and J lost 8 bases; unmatched junction nucleotides: 3. CDR3 length: 13 amino acids. The CDR3 loop reads CAISESGQAGYTF. The DNA for the CDR3 is TGTGCCATCAGTGAGTCCGGACAGGCGGGCTACACCTTC.

CDR3 sequence (DNA): TGTGCCAGCAGCCCTCGGACTAGCGGGGGTTACAATGAGCAGTTCTTC. It yields the protein CASSPRTSGGYNEQFF. V usage is TRBV3-1 (or the pseudogene TRBV3-2) and J usage is TRBJ2-1; 13 nucleotides line up with TRBD2. Germline loops: CDR1 LGHDT, CDR2 YNNKEL (reference sequence). This CDR3 comprises 16 residues. V lost 4 bases to trimming and J lost 4 bases; unmatched junction nucleotides: 4.

The rearrangement joins TRBV6-5 to TRBJ2-2; 8 bases are a match to TRBD1. Per germline, CDR1 MNHEY and CDR2 SVGAGI. The CDR3 loop spans 15 amino acids. After removal of 6 bases from V and 3 bases from J, the junction contained 6 bases not matched to a gene. The CDR3 spells CASRRGQGYTGELFF. The CDR3 region has the DNA TGTGCCAGCAGAAGAGGACAGGGATACACCGGGGAGCTGTTTTTT.

To note about this clone: This same CDR3 is encoded by further DNA sequences in the sample. This chain joins TRBV6-5 and TRBJ1-1, with TRBD1 as a possible D gene (6 bases). Germline V gene data show CDR1 as MNHEY and CDR2 as SVGAGI. V lost 2 bases, J lost 3 bases, and 10 bases lay in between. The CDR3 extends over 14 amino acids. CDR3 residues: CASSYKGGDTEAFF. The CDR3 nucleotides are TGTGCCAGCAGTTACAAGGGGGGGGACACTGAAGCTTTCTTT.

This clone was detected only a few times. This rearrangement joins TRBV18 to TRBJ1-2; possible D gene TRBD1, 5 bases. The V end lost 4 bases, the J end lost 2 bases, and 11 bases lay between the germline ends. The CDR3 is made up of 14 amino acids. From germline, CDR1 is KGHSH and CDR2 LQKENI. For the CDR3, the DNA is TGTGCCAGCTCACAGTCCAGGGCAAACTATGGCTACACCTTC. It encodes CASSQSRANYGYTF.

The chain employs TRBV11-3 and TRBJ2-3; 7 bases are shared with TRBD1. This CDR3 has 16 amino acids. Unmatched junction bases numbered 11, after V lost 5 bases and J lost 3 bases. CDR1 and CDR2 from the germline V gene are SGHNT and YENEEA. CDR3 amino acids: CASSHGTDFRTDTQYF. The CDR3 DNA follows: TGTGCCAGCAGCCATGGGACAGATTTTAGAACAGATACGCAGTATTTT.

V is TRBV1 and J is TRBJ2-5; the tabulated D call, TRBD1, remains unverified against the DNA. TRBV1 is deemed a pseudogene. CDR3 length: 14 residues. CDR3 nucleotides: TGCACCAGCAGCCAAGATACCAGGCGAGAGACCCAGTACTTC. It specifies CTSSQDTRRETQYF.

The V call is TRBV10-1, the J call TRBJ2-7, with TRBD1 identical over 12 bases. J lost 4 bases, V lost 5 bases, and 18 bases had no gene match. The germline V gene has CDR1 WNHNN and CDR2 SYGVQD (reference sequence). The CDR3 runs to 19 residues. CDR3 in amino acids: CASSWGTGGIMKPHYEQYV. The CDR3 DNA follows: TGCGCCAGCAGTTGGGGGACAGGGGGCATAATGAAACCCCATTACGAGCAGTACGTC.

This clone is a singleton in its sample. The genes are TRBV27 and TRBJ2-6, with D tentatively TRBD1 (6 bases). This CDR3 region has 16 residues. CDR1 and CDR2 (germline): MNHEY, SMNVEV (reference sequence). Trimming removed 6 bases at V and 0 bases at J, with 12 bases between. The CDR3 DNA is TGTGCCAGCAGACAGGGTTCCCGCTCTGGGGCCAACGTCCTGACTTTC. It specifies CASRQGSRSGANVLTF.

The gene calls are TRBV10-3 and TRBJ2-3; 7 bases align to TRBD1. This CDR3 is built from 13 residues. J gave up 0 bases and V 6 bases, and 0 bases lay outside the gene matches. CDR1 is ENHRY, CDR2 SYGVKD, per germline. CDR3 sequence reads: CAIRTGSTDTQYF. The CDR3 DNA reads TGTGCCATCAGGACAGGGAGCACAGATACGCAGTATTTT.

The chain recombines TRBV5-4 with TRBJ1-1, with D possibly matching TRBD1 (5 bases). Trimming pared 3 bases from V and 0 bases from J, leaving 18 bases between. This CDR3 contains 17 residues. Germline CDR1 reads SGHNT; CDR2 reads YYREEE (reference sequence). The DNA of the CDR3 is TGTGCCAGCAGCTCGTCCGGCAGGGTCCGGATGAACACTGAAGCTTTCTTT. It specifies CASSSSGRVRMNTEAFF.

This rearrangement joins TRBV19 to TRBJ1-1; a possible D gene is TRBD1 (5 bases). V lost 5 bases and J lost 4, with 14 bases in between. Per germline, CDR1 LNHDA and CDR2 SQIVND (reference sequence). This CDR3 comprises 14 residues. CDR3 residues: CASSQLAGVTEAFF. CDR3 coding DNA: TGTGCCAGTAGTCAATTGGCGGGGGTCACTGAAGCTTTCTTT.

V and J are TRBV18 and TRBJ2-7; possible D gene TRBD2, 5 bases. V shed 1 base and J shed 6 bases, with 7 bases lying between them. CDR3 length: 12 residues. In germline, CDR1 is KGHSH, CDR2 LQKENI. For the CDR3, the DNA is TGTGCCAGCTCACCACGGGAGTCCGAGCAGTACTTC. Amino acid sequence: CASSPRESEQYF.

In nucleotides, the CDR3 is TGTGCCAGCTCACCCCCTAATAGCGGGGGGAAAGAGACCCAGTACTTC. This codes for CASSPPNSGGKETQYF. This chain connects TRBV18 to TRBJ2-5; the match to TRBD2 covers 10 bases. The V segment lost 3 bases and the J segment 3 bases; nucleotides outside the gene matches: 7. CDR1 is KGHSH, CDR2 LQKENI, per germline. This CDR3 has 16 amino acids.

The gene calls are TRBV10-2 and TRBJ2-1, with D possibly being TRBD2 (5 bases). Germline V gives CDR1 WSHSY, CDR2 SAAADI. V gave up 4 bases and J gave up 9 bases, with 7 bases separating them. The CDR3 loop spans 11 amino acids. CDR3 coding DNA: TGCGCCAGCAGTGGAGGGTTTGAGCAGTTCTTC. This sequence encodes CASSGGFEQFF.

Here the CDR3 reads CASSSTGPNEKLFF. For the CDR3, the DNA is TGTGCCAGCAGTTCCACAGGGCCCAATGAAAAACTGTTTTTT. V and J are TRBV7-9 and TRBJ1-4; tentatively, D is TRBD1 (6 bases). The CDR3 extends over 14 amino acids. The germline V gene encodes CDR1 SEHNR and CDR2 FQNEAQ (reference sequence). Between the trimmed V and J ends, which lost 6 bases and 5 bases, there was a span of 13 bases.

The table lists this clone with a count of one. The rearrangement links TRBV11-2 to TRBJ1-1, with D possibly being TRBD1 (6 bases). The CDR3 totals 14 residues. Germline loops: CDR1 SGHAT, CDR2 FQNNGV. The ends were cut back, 6 bases at V and 3 bases at J, with 14 bases in the middle. This chain's CDR3 is CASRRRGRDTEAFF. As DNA, the CDR3 is TGTGCCAGCAGGAGAAGGGGGAGAGACACTGAAGCTTTCTTT.

The chain uses TRBV21-1 and TRBJ1-1; the table's TRBD1 call for D was not verified on the DNA. TRBV21-1 is classified as a pseudogene. This CDR3 is built from 14 residues. CDR3 residues: CASQRTCGNTEAFF. CDR3 sequence (DNA): TGTGCCAGCCAGAGGACATGTGGGAACACTGAAGCTTTCTTT.

The chain has TRBV12-3 or TRBV12-4 and TRBJ1-5; D is undetermined. This CDR3 comprises 12 residues. V was shortened by 3 bases and J by 3 bases, with 3 bases between the two germline ends. CDR3 in DNA: TGTGCCAGCAGTTTCTCCAATCAGCCCCAGCATTTT. The encoded protein is CASSFSNQPQHF.